The present T cell receptor (beta chain) was sequenced within a study of blood T cell repertoires in COVID-19. Study-wide context: Whether acute or convalescent, the COVID-19 samples came from the United States, Italy and Spain. Nucleic acid was either cDNA or gDNA, and it came from T cells, B-cell-depleted T cells, or PBMCs.

Original methodology: Amplification with reference gene primers provided the estimates of nucleated cell counts. Sequenced by immunoSEQ multiplex PCR; TCRdb stores in-frame clones only, minus some. The DNA was the basis for D and trimming; V, J and clone size are from that table. The sample holds some 350,000 clones, roughly nine tenths seen once. The Seattle site enrolled patients during active infection and followed them longitudinally. CDR3 length equals 13 residues. The trim removed 6 bases at V and 2 bases at J, leaving 2 bases unmatched. Germline V gene lookup returns CDR1 ENHRY and CDR2 SYGVKD.

This TCR derives from a woman between 25 and 40 years old with COVID-19, enrolled during active disease. J is TRBJ2-7 and V is TRBV10-3; 9 nucleotides match TRBD1. The sequencing sample was made of peripheral blood. The CDR3, as DNA: TGTGCCATCAGCCGACAGGGGGCCTACGAGCAGTACTTC. It specifies CAISRQGAYEQYF.